This TCR beta chain was recorded in a study of post-analysis software for immune sequencing data. Study at large: Patients had relapsing-remitting, secondary progressive or progressive-relapsing multiple sclerosis; some lacked subtype. Whole-study findings and limits: Multiple sclerosis patients showed significantly lower normalized Chao1 diversity than controls did. Samples prepared in the same batch strongly co-clustered by F measure. In patients, TRBV5-6, TRBV5-1 and TRBV20-1 belonged to five TRBV segments found more frequently than in controls.

Presence of unique molecular identifiers characterized the TCR beta cDNA libraries. TCRdb used MiXCR to reprocess the PCR reads, holding one entry per CDR3 protein. This table has roughly 400,000 distinct CDR3 sequences, roughly 38% appearing once. The CDR3 spans 17 residues. The V and J ends lost 3 bases and 2 bases, in that order; junction bases with no gene match: 12. The germline CDR1 and CDR2 sequences are LGHNA and YNFKEQ. About this clonotype itself: Its matching antigen is unknown.

This TCR was recovered from a girl aged 2-10 years with multiple sclerosis. The sequenced sample consisted of blood. This chain links TRBV4-2 with TRBJ2-7, with TRBD2 matching 8 bases. The CDR3: CASSQRLAGPSPYEQYF. CDR3 coding DNA: TGTGCCAGCAGCCAGCGATTAGCGGGGCCTTCACCCTACGAGCAGTACTTC.